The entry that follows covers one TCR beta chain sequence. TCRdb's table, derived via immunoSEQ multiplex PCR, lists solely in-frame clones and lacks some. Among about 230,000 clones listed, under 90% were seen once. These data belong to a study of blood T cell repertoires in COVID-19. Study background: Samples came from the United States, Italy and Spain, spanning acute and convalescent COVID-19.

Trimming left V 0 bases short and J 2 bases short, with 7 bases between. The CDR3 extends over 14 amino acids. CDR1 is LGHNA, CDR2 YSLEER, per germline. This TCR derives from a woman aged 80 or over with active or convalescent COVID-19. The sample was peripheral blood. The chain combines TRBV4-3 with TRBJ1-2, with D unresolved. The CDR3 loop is CASSQDSRNYGYTF. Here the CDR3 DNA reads TGCGCCAGCAGCCAAGATTCCAGGAACTATGGCTACACCTTC.